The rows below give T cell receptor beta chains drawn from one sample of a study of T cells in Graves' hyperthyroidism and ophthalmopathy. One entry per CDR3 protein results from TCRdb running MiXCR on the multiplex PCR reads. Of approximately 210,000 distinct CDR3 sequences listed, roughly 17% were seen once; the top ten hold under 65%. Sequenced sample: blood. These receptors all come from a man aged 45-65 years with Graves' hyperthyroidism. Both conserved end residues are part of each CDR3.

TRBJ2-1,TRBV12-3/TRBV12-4,CASSSKSPLAGGVSTYNEQFF
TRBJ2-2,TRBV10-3,CAISRVLNTGELFF
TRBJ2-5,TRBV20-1,CSARATGGIQETQYF
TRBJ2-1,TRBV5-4,CASSSAGGTGEQFF
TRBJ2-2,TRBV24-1,CATDGTPFHTGELFF
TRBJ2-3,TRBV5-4,CASSFHGLALWLTDTQYF
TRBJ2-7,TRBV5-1,CASSWGESYEQYF
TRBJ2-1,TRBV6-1,CASRNRGSTYNEQFF
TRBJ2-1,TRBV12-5,CASGLVLWGGLAGNNEQFF
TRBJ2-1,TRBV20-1,CSASGSEIPYNEQFF
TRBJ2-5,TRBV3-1,CATQRDRGYGAQYF
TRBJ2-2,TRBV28,CASSLRQGYIGELFF
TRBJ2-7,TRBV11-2,CASTGGLAGYYEQYF
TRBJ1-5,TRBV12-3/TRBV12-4,CASSDRGLRNQPQHF
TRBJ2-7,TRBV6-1,CASSPPETTYEQYF
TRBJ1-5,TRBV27,CASSLSREEPQHF
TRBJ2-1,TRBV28,CASSPGLAWDNEQFF
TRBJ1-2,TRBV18,CASSPFGTGQGYGYTF
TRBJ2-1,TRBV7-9,CASSPPQGTYNEQFF
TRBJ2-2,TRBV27,CASSFSTPTGELFF
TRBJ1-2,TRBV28,CASNQRDRNGYTF
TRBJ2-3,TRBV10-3,CAISYDEDTQYF
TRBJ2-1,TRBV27,CASSLSGTGGNEQFF
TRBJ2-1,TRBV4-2,CASSPRVSYNEQFF
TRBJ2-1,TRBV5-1,CASSLRPSGTPGAEQFF
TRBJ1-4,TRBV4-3,CASSQVRDSGEKLFF
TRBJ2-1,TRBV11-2,CASSLGPGAYNEQFF
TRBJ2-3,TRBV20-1,CSASGDSIGTDTQYF
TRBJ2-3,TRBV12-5,CASGLGTSGRGDTQYF
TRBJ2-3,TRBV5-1,CASSSLTSGGTDTQYF